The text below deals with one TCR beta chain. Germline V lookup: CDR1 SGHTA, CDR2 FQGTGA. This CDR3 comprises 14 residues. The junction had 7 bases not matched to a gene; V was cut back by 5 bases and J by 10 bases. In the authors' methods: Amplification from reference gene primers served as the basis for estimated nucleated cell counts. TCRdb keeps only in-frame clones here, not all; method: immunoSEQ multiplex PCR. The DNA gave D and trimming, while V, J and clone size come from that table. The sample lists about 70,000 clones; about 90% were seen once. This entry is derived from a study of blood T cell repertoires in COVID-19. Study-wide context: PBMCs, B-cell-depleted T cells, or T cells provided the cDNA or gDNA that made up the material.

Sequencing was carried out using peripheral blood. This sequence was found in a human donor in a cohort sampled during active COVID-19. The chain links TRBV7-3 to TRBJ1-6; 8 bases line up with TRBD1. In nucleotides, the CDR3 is TGTGCCAGCAGCCCCGGACAGGGATCCTCACCCCTCCACTTT. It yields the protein CASSPGQGSSPLHF.